This T cell receptor (beta chain) was profiled in a study of CD8+CD57+ T cells in acquired aplastic anemia. Overall study context: DNA per sorted CD4+ or CD8+ sample ranged about 0.17 to 30 ug, averaging approximately 3.1 ug. Healthy donors averaged about 10 million reads for CD4+ cells. Study results and caveats: Almost 30 sequences, all CD8+ CDR3, were shared between patients and controls.

CDR3 size: 14 residues. Per germline, CDR1 SQVTM and CDR2 ANQGSEA. The V segment lost 8 bases and the J segment 10 bases; nucleotides outside the gene matches: 15. On this clonotype: Its antigen remains unidentified.

TCR beta VDJ combinations and CDR3 sequences were profiled from genomic DNA. TCRdb processed the reads anew with MiXCR; each CDR3 protein has one entry. The table has fewer than 250,000 distinct CDR3 sequences, roughly half seen once. The origin of this receptor is a human donor in good health, serving as a control. V usage is TRBV29-1 and J usage is TRBJ2-1; 9 bases map to TRBD2. Input material: sorted CD4+, CD8+, or CD8+CD57+ T cells (not recorded which) from PBMCs. DNA of the CDR3: TGCAGCTTGGGGAGTAGCGGGAGTACTCTGGAGCAGTTCTTC. Protein sequence: CSLGSSGSTLEQFF.